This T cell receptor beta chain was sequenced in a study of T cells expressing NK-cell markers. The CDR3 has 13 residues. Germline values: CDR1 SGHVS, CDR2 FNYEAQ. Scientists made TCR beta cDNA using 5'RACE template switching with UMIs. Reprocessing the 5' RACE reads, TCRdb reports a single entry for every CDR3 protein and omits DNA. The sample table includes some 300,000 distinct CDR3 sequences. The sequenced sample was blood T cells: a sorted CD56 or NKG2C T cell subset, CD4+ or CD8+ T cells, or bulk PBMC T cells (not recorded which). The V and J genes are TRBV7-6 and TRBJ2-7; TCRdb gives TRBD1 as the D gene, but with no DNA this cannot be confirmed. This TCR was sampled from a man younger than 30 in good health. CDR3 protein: CASSFSGTSEQYF. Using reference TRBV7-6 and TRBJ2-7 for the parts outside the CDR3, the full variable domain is GAGVSQSPRYKVTKRGQDVALRCDPISGHVSLYWYRQALGQGPEFLTYFNYEAQQDKSGLPNDRFSAERPEGSISTLTIQRTEQRDSAMYRCASSFSGTSEQYFGPGTRLTVT.